These 9 T cell receptor beta chains came from one sample sequenced in a study of T cells in Graves' hyperthyroidism and ophthalmopathy. From RNA transcripts, TCR beta CDR3 regions were amplified. First-round RT-PCR with HTBI primers amplified the TCR CDR3 region. TCRdb fed the multiplex PCR reads into MiXCR, producing one record per CDR3 protein. The sample shows hundreds of thousands of distinct CDR3 sequences, roughly 20% of them seen only once. Sequencing input: blood. These receptors were obtained from a man younger than 40 with Graves' ophthalmopathy.

This clonotype was recorded at least ten times. The chain carries TRBV30 and TRBJ2-7; 8 nucleotides align to TRBD1. The CDR3 contains 13 residues. V lost 4 bases, J lost 2 bases, and 4 bases stayed unmatched. In germline, CDR1 is GTSNPN, CDR2 SVGIG (reference sequence). This chain's CDR3 is CAWTGQGTYEQYF. The CDR3 coding sequence is TGTGCCTGGACCGGACAGGGTACCTACGAGCAGTACTTC. The full variable domain, in which reference TRBV30 and TRBJ2-7 provide the parts outside the CDR3, is SQTIHQWPATLVQPVGSPLSLECTVEGTSNPNLYWYRQAAGRGLQLLFYSVGIGQISSEVPQNLSASRPQDRQFILSSKKLLLSDSGFYLCAWTGQGTYEQYFGPGTRLTVT.

There are a few counts of this clonotype. J is TRBJ1-5 and V is TRBV19; D is undetermined. Germline CDR1 LNHDA, CDR2 SQIVND (reference sequence). V shed 3 bases and J shed 1 base, with 10 bases lying between them. The CDR3 has 15 amino acids. The CDR3, as DNA: TGTGCCAGTAGTATTCAGGCTCTAAGCAATCAGCCCCAGCATTTT. This gives the protein CASSIQALSNQPQHF.

This clonotype was seen a few times. V usage is TRBV29-1 and J usage is TRBJ2-1; D call uncertain. V lost 5 bases and J 5 bases, leaving 10 bases between the germline ends. The CDR3 runs 12 residues. Germline values: CDR1 SQVTM, CDR2 ANQGSEA. Here the CDR3 reads CSVPPSHNEQFF. The CDR3 region has the DNA TGCAGCGTTCCCCCTAGTCACAATGAGCAGTTCTTC.

J is TRBJ2-7 and V is TRBV29-1; possibly TRBD1 for D (6 bases). The CDR3 consists of 15 residues. Trimming left V 2 bases short and J 4 bases short, with 18 bases between. CDR1 is SQVTM, CDR2 ANQGSEA, per germline. The CDR3 coding sequence is TGCAGCGTTGAATCCCGGGACATCTCAGGATACGAGCAGTACTTC. This translates into CSVESRDISGYEQYF.

The V and J genes are TRBV6-1 and TRBJ1-2, with D hard to call. The CDR3 covers 12 residues. Deletions cut 11 bases from V and 4 bases from J, with 14 bases between. Germline V CDR1 and CDR2: MNHNS, SASEGT. In DNA form, the CDR3 reads TGTGCCTCAAACGGTGGGGTCTATGGCTACACCTTC. It codes for CASNGGVYGYTF.

The genes are TRBV6-1 and TRBJ2-2; D is perhaps TRBD1 or TRBD2 (5 bases each). Germline loops: CDR1 MNHNS, CDR2 SASEGT. The CDR3 totals 15 residues. V was cut by 1 base and J by 2 bases, with 8 bases left in between. The CDR3 reads CASSEVRGNTGELFF. CDR3 bases: TGTGCCAGCAGTGAAGTGAGGGGTAACACCGGGGAGCTGTTTTTT.

This clonotype was picked up a small number of times. The chain has TRBV20-1 and TRBJ1-5, with 7 bases that match TRBD1. This CDR3 has 15 amino acids. Germline CDR1 reads DFQATT; CDR2 reads SNEGSKA (reference sequence). After removal of 3 bases from V and 0 bases from J, the junction contained 5 bases not matched to a gene. The CDR3 bases are TGCAGTGCTAGTTGGGACAGTTATAGCAATCAGCCCCAGCATTTT. It is translated as CSASWDSYSNQPQHF.

This clonotype was counted ten times or more. In DNA, the CDR3 is TGTGCCAGCAGTCGGACAGTAACTCAGCCCCAGCATTTT. Protein sequence: CASSRTVTQPQHF. V is TRBV6-1 and J is TRBJ1-5; D possibly corresponds to TRBD1 (6 bases). The germline gives CDR1 MNHNS, CDR2 SASEGT. Trimming took 5 bases from V and 6 from J, leaving 11 bases between them. The CDR3 consists of 13 residues.

The CDR3 DNA sequence: TGTGCCAGCAGCCGGGGGACAGGGGGCCGCTACACCTTC. Amino acid sequence: CASSRGTGGRYTF. The rearrangement links TRBV3-1 to TRBJ1-2; the match to TRBD1 covers 12 bases. Unmatched junction bases numbered 3, after V lost 4 bases and J lost 9 bases. Germline CDR1 is LGHDT and CDR2 is YNNKEL (reference sequence). The CDR3 covers 13 residues.